The source of this T cell receptor beta chain is a study of spatial heterogeneity in lung cancer. Study overall: 72 TRACERx patients with early, untreated non-small cell lung cancer donated samples. Any follow-up PBMC samples that were available went on to be sequenced, and the median time to follow-up was around two years after resection. In raw reads, more than 9.5 appearances on average were recorded for each unique TCR and UMI combination.

Germline CDR1 is SNHLY and CDR2 is FYNNEI. CDR3 length: 16 amino acids. With 7 bases clipped from V and 4 bases from J, the junction kept 9 bases outside the gene matches. Time point noted: blood at routine non-recurrence follow-up after resection. TCRdb fed the 5' RACE reads into MiXCR, producing one record per CDR3 protein. This repertoire shows roughly 120,000 distinct CDR3 sequences, 9.5% to 14% found once; its top ten account for roughly 26%. Concerning this clonotype itself: Its antigen is unidentified.

Overall study findings and caveats: At resection, ubiquitous expanded tumor TCRs appeared in blood more than at follow-up.

The clonotype was recovered from a female donor with early-stage non-small cell lung cancer. The chain joins TRBV2 to TRBJ1-5, with 11 bases that match TRBD1. The material was PBMCs, obtained at follow-up. This CDR3 is CASTPDWDRGNQPQHF. The CDR3 DNA follows: TGTGCCAGCACTCCTGACTGGGACAGGGGGAATCAGCCCCAGCATTTT.